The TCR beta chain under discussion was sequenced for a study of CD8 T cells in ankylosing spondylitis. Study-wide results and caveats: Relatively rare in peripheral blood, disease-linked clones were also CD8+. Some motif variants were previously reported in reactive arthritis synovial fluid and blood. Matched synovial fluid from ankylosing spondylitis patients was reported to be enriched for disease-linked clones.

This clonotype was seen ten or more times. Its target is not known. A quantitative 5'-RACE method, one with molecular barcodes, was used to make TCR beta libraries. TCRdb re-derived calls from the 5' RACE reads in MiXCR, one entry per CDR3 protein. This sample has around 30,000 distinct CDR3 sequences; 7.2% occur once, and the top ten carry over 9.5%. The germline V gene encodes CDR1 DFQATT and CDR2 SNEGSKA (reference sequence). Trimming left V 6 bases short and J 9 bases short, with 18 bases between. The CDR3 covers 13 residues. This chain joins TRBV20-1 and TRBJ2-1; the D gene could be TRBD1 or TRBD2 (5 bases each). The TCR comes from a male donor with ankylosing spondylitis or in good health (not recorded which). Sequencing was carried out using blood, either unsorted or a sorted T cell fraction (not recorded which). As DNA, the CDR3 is TGCAGTGCCCAGAGGGACCCCATAAGTGAGCAGTTCTTC. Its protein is CSAQRDPISEQFF.